What follows is one T cell receptor beta chain and its context. This entry is derived from a study of blood T cell repertoires in COVID-19. The assay was immunoSEQ multiplex PCR, and TCRdb's table has in-frame clones only and misses some. The data contain fewer than 50,000 clones, around 80% of them singletons. CDR3 length: 14 amino acids. CDR1 is SGHRS, CDR2 YFSETQ, per germline. Trimming took 0 bases from V and 2 from J, leaving 8 bases between them. The sequence was obtained from a man between 35 and 55 years old with active or convalescent COVID-19. The chain has TRBV5-1 and TRBJ2-5; no reliable D call. The sequenced sample consisted of peripheral blood. The CDR3: CASSLVNPQETQYF. DNA of the CDR3: TGCGCCAGCAGCTTGGTTAATCCTCAAGAGACCCAGTACTTC. Full variable domain (missing parts from reference TRBV5-1 and TRBJ2-5): KAGVTQTPRYLIKTRGQQVTLSCSPISGHRSVSWYQQTPGQGLQFLFEYFSETQRNKGNFPGRFSGRQFSNSRSEMNVSTLELGDSALYLCASSLVNPQETQYFGPGTRLLVL.